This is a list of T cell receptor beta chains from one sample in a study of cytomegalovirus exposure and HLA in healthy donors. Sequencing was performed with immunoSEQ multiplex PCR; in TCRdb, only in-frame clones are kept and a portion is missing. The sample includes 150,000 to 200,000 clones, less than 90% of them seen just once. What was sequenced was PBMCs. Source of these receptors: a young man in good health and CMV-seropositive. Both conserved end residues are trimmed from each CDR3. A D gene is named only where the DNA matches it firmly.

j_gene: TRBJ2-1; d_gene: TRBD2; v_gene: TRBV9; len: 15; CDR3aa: ASSVVIGGGPDNEQF
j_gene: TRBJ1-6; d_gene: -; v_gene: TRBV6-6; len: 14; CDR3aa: ASSYPETVRNSPLH
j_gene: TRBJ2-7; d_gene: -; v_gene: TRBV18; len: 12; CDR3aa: ASSQDSGSYEQY
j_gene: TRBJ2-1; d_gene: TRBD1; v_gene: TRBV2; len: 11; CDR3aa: ASQGQGDNEQF
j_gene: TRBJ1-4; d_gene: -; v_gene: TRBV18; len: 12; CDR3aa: ASSSDTADEKLF
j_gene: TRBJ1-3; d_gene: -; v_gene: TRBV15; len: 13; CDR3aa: ATSRDLGFGNTIY
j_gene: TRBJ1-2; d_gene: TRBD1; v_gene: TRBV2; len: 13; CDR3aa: ASSEGTGRGYGYT
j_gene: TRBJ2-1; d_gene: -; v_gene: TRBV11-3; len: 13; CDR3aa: ASSLGATPDNEQF
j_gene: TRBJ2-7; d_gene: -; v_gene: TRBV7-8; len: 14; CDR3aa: ASSLGIGQGSYEQY
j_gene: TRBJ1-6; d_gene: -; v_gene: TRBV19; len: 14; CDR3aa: ASSFGTGFDNSPLH
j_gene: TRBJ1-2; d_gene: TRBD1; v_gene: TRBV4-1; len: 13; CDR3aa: ASTREQGVGYGYT
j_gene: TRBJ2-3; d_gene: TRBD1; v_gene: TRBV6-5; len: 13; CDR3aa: ASSFRDRGSDTQY
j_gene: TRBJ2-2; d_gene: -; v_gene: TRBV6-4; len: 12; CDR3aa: ASSGGGDTGELF
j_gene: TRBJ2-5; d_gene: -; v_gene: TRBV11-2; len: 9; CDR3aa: ASTRGETQY
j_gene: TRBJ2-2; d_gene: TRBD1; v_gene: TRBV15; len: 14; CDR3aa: ATSGGGTGRTGELF
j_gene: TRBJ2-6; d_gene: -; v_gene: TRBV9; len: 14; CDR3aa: ASSVAGEFGANVLT
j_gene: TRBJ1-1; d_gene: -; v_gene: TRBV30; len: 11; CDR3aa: AWSAGLNTEAF
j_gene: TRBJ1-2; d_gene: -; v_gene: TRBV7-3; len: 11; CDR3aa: ASSPSYLGGYT
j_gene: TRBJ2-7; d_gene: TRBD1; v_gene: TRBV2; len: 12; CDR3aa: ASGGTGGLYEQY
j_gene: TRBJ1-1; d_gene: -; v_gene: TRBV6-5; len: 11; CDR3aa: ASSYSLGGGGF
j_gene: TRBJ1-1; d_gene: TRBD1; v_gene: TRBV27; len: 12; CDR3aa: ASRKGQFNTEAF
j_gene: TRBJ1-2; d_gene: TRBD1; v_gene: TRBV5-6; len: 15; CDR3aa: ASSPGTGWGANYGYT
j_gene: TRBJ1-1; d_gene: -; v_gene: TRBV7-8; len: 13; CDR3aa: ASSLRDLGHTEAF
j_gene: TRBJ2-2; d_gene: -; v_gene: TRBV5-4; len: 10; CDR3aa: ASSPPQGELF
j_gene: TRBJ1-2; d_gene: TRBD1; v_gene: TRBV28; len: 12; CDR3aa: ASRGQGDAYGYT
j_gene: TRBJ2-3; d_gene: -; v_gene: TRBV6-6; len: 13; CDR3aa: ASSRTSSDTDTQY
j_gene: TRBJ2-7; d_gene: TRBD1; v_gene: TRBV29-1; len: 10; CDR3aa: SVAGQAYEQY
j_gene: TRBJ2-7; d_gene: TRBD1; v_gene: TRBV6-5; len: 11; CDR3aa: ASRDRFPGEQY
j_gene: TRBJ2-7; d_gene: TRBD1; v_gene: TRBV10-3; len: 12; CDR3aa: ATSGQGNSYEQY
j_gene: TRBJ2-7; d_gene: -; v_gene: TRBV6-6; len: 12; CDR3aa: ASSYSASAYEQY
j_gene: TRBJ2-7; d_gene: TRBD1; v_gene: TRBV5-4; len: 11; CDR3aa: ASSFSGQAQQY
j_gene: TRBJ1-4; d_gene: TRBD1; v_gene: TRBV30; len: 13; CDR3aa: AWSKLTGGTAGLF
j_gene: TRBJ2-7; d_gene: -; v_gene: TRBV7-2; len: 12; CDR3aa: ASRVSGTNYEQY
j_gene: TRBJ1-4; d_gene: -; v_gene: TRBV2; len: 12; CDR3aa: ASNLQGHNEKLF
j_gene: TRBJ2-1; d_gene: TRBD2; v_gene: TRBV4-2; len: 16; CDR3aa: ASSRRTSGGLVLERQF
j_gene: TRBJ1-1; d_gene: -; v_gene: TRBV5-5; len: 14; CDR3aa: ASSLGVDSLNTEAF
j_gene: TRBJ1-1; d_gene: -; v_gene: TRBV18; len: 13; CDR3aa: ASSPINRLNTEAF
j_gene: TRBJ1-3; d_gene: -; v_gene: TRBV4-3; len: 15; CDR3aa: ASSQDHAGRSGNTIY
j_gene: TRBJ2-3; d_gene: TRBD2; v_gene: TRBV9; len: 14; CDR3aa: ASSVDGGGSTDTQY
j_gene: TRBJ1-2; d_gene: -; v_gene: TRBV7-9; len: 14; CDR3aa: ASSPRGIGGLGGYT
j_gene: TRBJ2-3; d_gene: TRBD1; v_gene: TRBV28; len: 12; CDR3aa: ASRDRAQGDTQY
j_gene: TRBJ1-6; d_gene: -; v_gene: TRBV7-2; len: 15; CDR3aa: ASSRPGQSSYNSPLH
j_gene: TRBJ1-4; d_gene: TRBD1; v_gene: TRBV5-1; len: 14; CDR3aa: ASSLDPGQGNEKLF
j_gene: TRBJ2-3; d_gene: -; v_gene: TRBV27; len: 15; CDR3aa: ASSSGRTGVGADTQY
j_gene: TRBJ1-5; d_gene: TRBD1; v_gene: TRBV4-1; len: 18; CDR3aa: ASSQVLPGQGWDSNQPQH
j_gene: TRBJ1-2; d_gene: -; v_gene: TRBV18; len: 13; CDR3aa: ASSPLEGASYGYT
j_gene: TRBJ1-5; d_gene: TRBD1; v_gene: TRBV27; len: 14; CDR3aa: ASSEGDRGMGQPQH
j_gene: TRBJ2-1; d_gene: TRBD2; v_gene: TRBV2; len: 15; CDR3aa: ATPSGGLAGTNNEQF
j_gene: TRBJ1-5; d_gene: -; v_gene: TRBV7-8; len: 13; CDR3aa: ASRLDRYSNQPQH